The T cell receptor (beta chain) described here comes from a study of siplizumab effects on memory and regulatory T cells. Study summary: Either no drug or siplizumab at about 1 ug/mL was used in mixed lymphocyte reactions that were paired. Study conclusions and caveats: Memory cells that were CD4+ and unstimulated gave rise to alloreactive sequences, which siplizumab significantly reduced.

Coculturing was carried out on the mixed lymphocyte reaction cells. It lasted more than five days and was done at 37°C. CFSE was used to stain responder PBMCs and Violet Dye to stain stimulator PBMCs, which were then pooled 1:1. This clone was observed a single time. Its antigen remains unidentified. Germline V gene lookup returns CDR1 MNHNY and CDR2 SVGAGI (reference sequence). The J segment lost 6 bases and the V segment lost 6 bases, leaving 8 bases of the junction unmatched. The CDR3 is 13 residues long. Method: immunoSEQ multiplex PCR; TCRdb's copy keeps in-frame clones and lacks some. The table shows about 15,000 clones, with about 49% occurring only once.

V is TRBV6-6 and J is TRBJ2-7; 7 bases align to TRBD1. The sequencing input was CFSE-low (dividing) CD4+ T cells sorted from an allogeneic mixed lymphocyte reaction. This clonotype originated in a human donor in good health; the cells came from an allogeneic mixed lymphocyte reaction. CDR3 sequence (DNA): TGTGCCAGCAGCCAGGGGACAGCTGGCGAGCAGTACTTC. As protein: CASSQGTAGEQYF.